Below are 22 T cell receptor beta chains sequenced from a single sample in a study of T cell changes during pregnancy in multiple sclerosis. TCRdb's table, derived via immunoSEQ multiplex PCR, lists solely in-frame clones and lacks some. This table holds tens of thousands of clones, 80% to 95% found once. The material sequenced was peripheral blood, taken in the first trimester of pregnancy. Receptors were obtained from a female donor with multiple sclerosis, enrolled in a pregnancy study.

The chain carries TRBV6-6 and TRBJ1-3, with D perhaps matching TRBD1 (5 bases). The V and J ends lost 3 bases and 7 bases respectively, with 16 bases between them. This CDR3 contains 15 residues. Germline CDR1 is MNHNY and CDR2 is SVGAGI (reference sequence). CDR3 loop: CASSYSGLGQNTIYF. The CDR3 bases are TGTGCCAGCAGTTATTCGGGTCTGGGGCAGAACACCATATATTTT.

This chain links TRBV9 with TRBJ2-1, with 12 nucleotides matching TRBD2. The germline V gene encodes CDR1 SGDLS and CDR2 YYNGEE. V lost 0 bases, J lost 4 bases, and 5 bases stayed unmatched. The CDR3 spans 17 residues. CDR3 DNA sequence: TGTGCCAGCAGCGTAGTTGCTAGCGGGGGGGATTACAATGAGCAGTTCTTC. Its protein is CASSVVASGGDYNEQFF.

V gene TRBV6-1 combines with J gene TRBJ2-1; 7 nucleotides match TRBD1. This CDR3 region has 15 residues. Germline lookup yields CDR1 MNHNS and CDR2 SASEGT. Trimming took 5 bases from V and 0 from J; bases not matched to a gene: 4. CDR3 coding DNA: TGTGCCAGCAGTCGGGACAGTGTCTCCTACAATGAGCAGTTCTTC. Its translation is CASSRDSVSYNEQFF.

This clone was seen just once. The rearrangement joins TRBV19 to TRBJ2-3; possible D gene TRBD2, 5 bases. The ends were cut back, 2 bases at V and 5 bases at J, with 11 bases in the middle. Germline V lookup: CDR1 LNHDA, CDR2 SQIVND (reference sequence). The CDR3 runs to 14 residues. The CDR3 coding sequence is TGTGCCAGTAGTATATGGCTTGGAGGAGATACGCAGTATTTT. Protein sequence: CASSIWLGGDTQYF.

The chain is built from TRBV18 and TRBJ2-1; 9 nucleotides line up with TRBD1. Trimming took 6 bases from V and 6 from J; bases not matched to a gene: 15. This CDR3 spans 17 amino acids. Germline V gene sequence: CDR1 KGHSH, CDR2 LQKENI. In DNA form, the CDR3 reads TGTGCCAGCTCGGGGACAGGGAGTGGTACAAGCCCCAATGAGCAGTTCTTC. As protein: CASSGTGSGTSPNEQFF.

This rearrangement joins TRBV7-6 to TRBJ2-3; 7 bases align to TRBD2. CDR3 length: 17 amino acids. Per the germline V gene, CDR1 is SGHVS and CDR2 is FNYEAQ. V shed 8 bases, J shed 7 bases, and the junction held 21 bases outside the gene matches. CDR3 nucleotides: TGTGCCAGCGGGGACCGTTTGGCTAGCGGCCCGCGATATACGCAGTATTTT. Translated, it gives CASGDRLASGPRYTQYF.

This clone was seen a single time. With a much larger clone just one base away, this may be a read error. The chain carries TRBV7-2 and TRBJ2-7; 13 bases are shared with TRBD2. CDR1 is SGHTA, CDR2 FQGNSA, per germline. This CDR3 comprises 13 residues. The CDR3 sequence is CAGSELAGGHSNF. The DNA of the CDR3 is TGTGCCGGCAGCGAACTAGCGGGGGGGCACTCGAACTTC.

This rearrangement joins TRBV4-3 to TRBJ2-1, with D uncertain. The CDR3 totals 17 residues. The ends were cut back, 1 base at V and 0 bases at J, with 13 bases in the middle. CDR1 LGHNA and CDR2 YSLEER come from the germline V gene. This CDR3 is CASSQGSSLSSYNEQFF. The DNA of the CDR3 is TGCGCCAGCAGCCAAGGGAGTAGCTTAAGCTCCTACAATGAGCAGTTCTTC.

V gene TRBV30 combines with J gene TRBJ2-5; D is ambiguous. The V end lost 2 bases, the J end lost 3 bases, and 7 bases lay between the germline ends. Germline loops: CDR1 GTSNPN, CDR2 SVGIG (reference sequence). CDR3 length: 12 residues. Here the CDR3 DNA reads TGTGCCTGGAGTCGGAGAGAAGAGACCCAGTACTTC. Encoded protein: CAWSRREETQYF.

Only a few counts were recorded for this clone. This chain connects TRBV7-9 to TRBJ1-1; a weak D match, TRBD1 (5 bases). CDR1 and CDR2 from the germline V gene are SEHNR and FQNEAQ (reference sequence). This CDR3 spans 15 amino acids. With 6 bases removed from V and 1 base from J, the gap between germline ends came to 15 bases. CDR3 nucleotide sequence: TGTGCCAGCAGGGAGGGACGAGCCCAGAACACTGAAGCTTTCTTT. Residues: CASREGRAQNTEAFF.

The chain links TRBV7-3 to TRBJ2-7; D is perhaps TRBD2 (5 bases). The CDR3 extends over 16 amino acids. Germline V lookup: CDR1 SGHTA, CDR2 FQGTGA. Trimming stripped 0 bases from V and 7 bases from J, with 19 bases between. In DNA, the CDR3 is TGTGCCAGCAGCTTAACCGTTAACCGGGATCCGGATGAGCAGTACTTC. Protein: CASSLTVNRDPDEQYF.

The chain combines TRBV16 with TRBJ2-7; perhaps TRBD2 as D (5 bases). Trimming stripped 7 bases from V and 0 bases from J, with 13 bases between. The CDR3 is 14 residues long. Germline CDR1 is KGHSY and CDR2 is FQNENV. DNA for the CDR3: TGTGCCAGCACGAGATTGGGAGACTCCTACGAGCAGTACTTC. The encoded protein is CASTRLGDSYEQYF.

V is TRBV18 and J is TRBJ2-7; D call uncertain. There are 13 residues in the CDR3. Trimming stripped 1 base from V and 0 bases from J, with 4 bases between. The V gene's germline CDR1 is KGHSH and CDR2 LQKENI. CDR3 sequence reads: CASSPQSSYEQYF. CDR3 sequence (DNA): TGTGCCAGCTCACCACAGAGCTCCTACGAGCAGTACTTC.

The chain uses TRBV5-4 and TRBJ2-1; TRBD2 agrees at 11 bases. Germline lookup yields CDR1 SGHNT and CDR2 YYREEE (reference sequence). The CDR3 has 16 amino acids. V was pared by 4 bases and J by 7 bases, with 10 bases of the junction left unmatched. CDR3 sequence (DNA): TGTGCCAGCAGCCGAAATGTAGCGGGGGGGAAAAATGAGCAGTTCTTC. Its translation: CASSRNVAGGKNEQFF.

This clone occurred a few times. The chain links TRBV10-3 to TRBJ1-1; possible D gene TRBD1, 5 bases. V lost 6 bases, J lost 0 bases, and 8 bases lay in between. This CDR3 has 13 residues. Germline assignment: CDR1 ENHRY and CDR2 SYGVKD. This CDR3 is CAISARVNTEAFF. In nucleotides, the CDR3 is TGTGCCATCAGCGCCAGGGTGAACACTGAAGCTTTCTTT.

V and J are TRBV11-2 and TRBJ1-1, with D uncertain. The germline V gene has CDR1 SGHAT and CDR2 FQNNGV. V gave up 0 bases and J gave up 7 bases, with 12 bases separating them. This CDR3 region has 14 residues. The CDR3 region is CASSLDEEAVEAFF. DNA of the CDR3: TGTGCCAGCAGCTTAGATGAGGAGGCAGTTGAAGCTTTCTTT.

The chain links TRBV7-2 to TRBJ1-5; D ambiguous. The CDR3 sequence is 12 residues long. Trimming removed 6 bases from V and 4 bases from J, with 7 bases in between. Germline V gives CDR1 SGHTA, CDR2 FQGNSA. Written as DNA, the CDR3 is TGTGCCAGCAGTCACTTTAATCAGCCCCAGCATTTT. Translated, it gives CASSHFNQPQHF. The whole variable domain, filled in from reference TRBV7-2 and TRBJ1-5, reads GAGVSQSPSNKVTEKGKDVELRCDPISGHTALYWYRQSLGQGLEFLIYFQGNSAPDKSGLPSDRFSAERTGGSVSTLTIQRTQQEDSAVYLCASSHFNQPQHFGDGTRLSIL.

This chain joins TRBV6-5 and TRBJ1-1, with D possibly being TRBD1 (6 bases). CDR1 is MNHEY, CDR2 SVGAGI, per germline. Between the trimmed V and J ends, which lost 6 bases and 4 bases, there was a span of 15 bases. CDR3 length equals 14 residues. CDR3 sequence (DNA): TGTGCCAGCAGAAACCCACAGGGACCCACTGAAGCTTTCTTT. Its protein is CASRNPQGPTEAFF.

The V call is TRBV5-1, the J call TRBJ1-3; D gene ambiguous. The CDR3 contains 14 residues. CDR1 and CDR2 from the germline V gene are SGHRS and YFSETQ. V was clipped by 0 bases and J by 0 bases, with 4 bases between them. The CDR3 nucleotides are TGCGCCAGCAGCTTGGTCAGCTCTGGAAACACCATATATTTT. This encodes CASSLVSSGNTIYF.

The chain recombines TRBV7-2 with TRBJ2-1, with D possibly matching TRBD2 (6 bases). The V gene lost 5 bases and the J gene lost 2 bases, with 16 bases spanning the gap. This CDR3 comprises 16 residues. Germline assignment: CDR1 SGHTA and CDR2 FQGNSA. The CDR3, as DNA: TGTGCCAGCAGCCAGGCCGGGACTTACCCCTACAATGAGCAGTTCTTC. It codes for CASSQAGTYPYNEQFF.

This chain connects TRBV5-5 to TRBJ1-6, with a weak D call TRBD1 (5 bases). CDR1 and CDR2 from the germline V gene are SGHKS and YYEKEE (reference sequence). The CDR3 is 17 amino acids. V was clipped by 1 base and J by 9 bases, with 20 bases between them. As DNA, the CDR3 is TGTGCCAGCAGCTTGTTTCATTTGCAGGGAACAAGTTCACCCCTCCACTTT. Translation: CASSLFHLQGTSSPLHF.

The gene calls are TRBV7-2 and TRBJ2-7; tentative D call: TRBD2 (6 bases). Germline lookup yields CDR1 SGHTA and CDR2 FQGNSA. The CDR3 is made up of 11 amino acids. V lost 4 bases and J 7 bases, leaving 8 bases between the germline ends. CDR3 DNA sequence: TGTGCCAGCAGCTCCGGGGGAGAGCAGTACTTC. Encoded protein: CASSSGGEQYF.